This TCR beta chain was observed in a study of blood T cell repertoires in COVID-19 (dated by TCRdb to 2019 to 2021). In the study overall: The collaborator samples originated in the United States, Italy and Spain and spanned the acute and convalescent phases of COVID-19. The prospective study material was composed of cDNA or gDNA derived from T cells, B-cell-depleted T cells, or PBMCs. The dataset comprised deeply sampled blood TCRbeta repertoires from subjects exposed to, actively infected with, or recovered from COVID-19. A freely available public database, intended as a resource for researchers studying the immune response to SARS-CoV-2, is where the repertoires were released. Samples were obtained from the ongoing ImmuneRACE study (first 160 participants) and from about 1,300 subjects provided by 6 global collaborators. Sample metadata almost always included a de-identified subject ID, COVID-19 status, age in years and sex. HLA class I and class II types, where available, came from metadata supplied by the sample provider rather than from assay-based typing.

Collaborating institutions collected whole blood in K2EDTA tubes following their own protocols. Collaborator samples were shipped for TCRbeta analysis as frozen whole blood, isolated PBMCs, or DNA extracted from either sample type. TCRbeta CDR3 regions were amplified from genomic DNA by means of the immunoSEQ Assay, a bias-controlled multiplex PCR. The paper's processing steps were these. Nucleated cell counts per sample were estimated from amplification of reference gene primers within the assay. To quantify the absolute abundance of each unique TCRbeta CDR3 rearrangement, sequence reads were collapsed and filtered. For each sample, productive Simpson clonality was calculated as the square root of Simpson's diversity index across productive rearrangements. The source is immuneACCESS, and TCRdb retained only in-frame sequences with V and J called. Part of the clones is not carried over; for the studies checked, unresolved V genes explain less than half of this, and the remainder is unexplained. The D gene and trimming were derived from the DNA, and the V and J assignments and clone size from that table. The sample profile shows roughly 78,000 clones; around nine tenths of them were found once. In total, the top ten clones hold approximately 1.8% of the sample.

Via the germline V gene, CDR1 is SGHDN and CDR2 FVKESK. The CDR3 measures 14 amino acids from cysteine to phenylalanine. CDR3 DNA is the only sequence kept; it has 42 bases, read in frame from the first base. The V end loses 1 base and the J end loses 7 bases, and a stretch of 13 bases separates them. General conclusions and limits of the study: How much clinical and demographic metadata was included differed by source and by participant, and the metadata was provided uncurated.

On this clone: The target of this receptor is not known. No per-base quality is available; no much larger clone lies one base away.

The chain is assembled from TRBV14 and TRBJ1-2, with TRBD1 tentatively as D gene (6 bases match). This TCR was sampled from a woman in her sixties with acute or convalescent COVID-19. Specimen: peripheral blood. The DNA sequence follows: TGTGCCAGCAGCCAAGTGGGAGGGGGAAGTGGCTACACCTTC. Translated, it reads CASSQVGGGSGYTF.